A selection of T cell receptor beta chains follows, all from one sample in a study of control samples from healthy donors and cancer patients. Sequencing used immunoSEQ multiplex PCR; TCRdb keeps in-frame clones, though not all of them. Among 90,000 or so clones listed, approximately 86% were seen once. Material for sequencing was blood. The receptors come from a woman in her forties or fifties in good health. Both conserved end residues are part of each CDR3. D genes are given only for firm matches. Only part of the rows carry a size: once, few, many, or a class if the clone is expanded.

NA	15	TRBV7-9	NA	TRBJ1-2	CASSPPDVSGGGYTF
NA	13	TRBV28	NA	TRBJ2-3	CASSPTDTDTQYF
TRBD2	13	TRBV19	once	TRBJ2-7	CASSLAGGYEQYF
NA	11	TRBV2	NA	TRBJ1-1	CASSEWAVAFF
NA	11	TRBV20-1	NA	TRBJ1-1	CSARGNTEAFF
TRBD1	16	TRBV3-1/TRBV3-2	NA	TRBJ1-4	CASSQGRQGWGEKLFF
NA	14	TRBV5-5	NA	TRBJ1-1	CASSTGQLTTEAFF
NA	14	TRBV4-3	NA	TRBJ2-1	CASSQEVIIPEQFF
TRBD2	18	TRBV5-1	once	TRBJ2-3	CASSFTSGSVLSTDTQYF
NA	14	TRBV7-2	NA	TRBJ2-5	CASSRIPGGETQYF
TRBD1	13	TRBV10-2	once	TRBJ1-2	CASSEQGDYGYTF
NA	11	TRBV19	NA	TRBJ1-2	CACRGLDGYTF
NA	15	TRBV5-1	NA	TRBJ2-3	CASRARPPSTDTQYF
NA	14	TRBV6-5	NA	TRBJ1-1	CASMRKGESTEAFF
TRBD1	14	TRBV5-1	NA	TRBJ1-2	CASSLAAGGRGNTF
TRBD2	17	TRBV19	NA	TRBJ2-2	CASTASGRAGRTGELFF
NA	15	TRBV6-1	once	TRBJ1-2	CASSEAGNNNYGYTF
NA	17	TRBV7-9	once	TRBJ1-6	CASSSSLGADYNSPLHF
NA	19	TRBV7-3	NA	TRBJ2-1	CASSLWRSVAGSSYNEQFF
NA	14	TRBV2	NA	TRBJ1-5	CASTSRDSNQPQHF
TRBD2	14	TRBV7-2	NA	TRBJ2-5	CASSLRLAGETQYF
NA	14	TRBV27	NA	TRBJ1-2	CASRGPSGNYGYTF
TRBD1	15	TRBV15	NA	TRBJ2-7	CATTRDRYSSYEQYF
NA	16	TRBV9	NA	TRBJ1-6	CASSVGLLSYNSPLHF
TRBD2	14	TRBV18	NA	TRBJ2-1	CASSPAGAYNEQFF
NA	14	TRBV5-6	NA	TRBJ2-7	CASSGAGNSYEQYF
TRBD1	15	TRBV5-4	NA	TRBJ1-2	CASSLGQTRQDGYTF
NA	16	TRBV18	NA	TRBJ2-4	CASSPRTQLGENIQYF
NA	16	TRBV4-3	NA	TRBJ1-4	CASSQEGRQPNEKLFF
TRBD2	16	TRBV7-2	NA	TRBJ2-5	CASSWRLAGSQETQYF